The rows below give T cell receptor beta chains drawn from one sample of a study of blood T cell repertoires in COVID-19. The protocol was immunoSEQ multiplex PCR, while the TCRdb copy is restricted to in-frame clones and leaves out a portion. The sample holds roughly 250,000 clones, around 90% seen once. Specimen: peripheral blood. Source of these receptors: a man under 40 with COVID-19, enrolled during active disease. Each CDR3 is given with its conserved first and last residue. A D gene is named only where the DNA matches it firmly. Clone size is given for some rows only: seen once, a few or many times, or a class if the clone is expanded.

>TRBV4-1|TRBD1|.|TRBJ1-1
CASSQGDSTMNTEAFF
TGCGCCAGCAGCCAAGGGGACAGCACCATGAACACTGAAGCTTTCTTT
>TRBV2|TRBD1|.|TRBJ2-3
CASSTGQPRTDTQYF
TGTGCCAGCAGTACGGGACAGCCGCGCACAGATACGCAGTATTTT
>TRBV6-4|.|.|TRBJ2-3
CASSDTDGSRTDTQYF
TGTGCCAGCAGTGACACAGATGGGTCTCGCACAGATACGCAGTATTTT
>TRBV9|.|.|TRBJ1-4
CASSESNEKLFF
TGTGCCAGCAGTGAGAGTAATGAAAAACTGTTTTTT
>TRBV3-1/TRBV3-2|.|.|TRBJ2-5
CASSRGQFIQETQYF
TGTGCCAGCAGCCGCGGACAGTTTATACAAGAGACCCAGTACTTC
>TRBV9|TRBD1|.|TRBJ2-7
CASSPRQGTSYEQYF
TGTGCCAGCAGCCCGCGACAGGGAACCTCCTACGAGCAGTACTTC
>TRBV7-9|TRBD2|.|TRBJ2-5
CASSALGAGGQETQYF
TGTGCCAGCAGCGCCCTAGGAGCGGGGGGTCAAGAGACCCAGTACTTC
>TRBV4-1|.|.|TRBJ1-2
CASSQVGRGLDYGYTF
TGCGCCAGCAGCCAAGTGGGGCGGGGGTTGGACTATGGCTACACCTTC
>TRBV5-5|TRBD2|.|TRBJ2-7
CASSPGLAPYEQYF
TGTGCCAGCAGCCCCGGACTAGCGCCCTACGAGCAGTACTTC
>TRBV18|.|.|TRBJ2-3
CASSPGGATEGTQYF
TGTGCCAGCTCCCCCGGAGGGGCGACTGAAGGTACGCAGTATTTT
>TRBV3-1/TRBV3-2|TRBD2|.|TRBJ2-1
CASSQVGGGASYNEQFF
TGTGCCAGCAGCCAAGTAGGCGGGGGGGCCTCCTACAATGAGCAGTTCTTC
>TRBV6-5|.|.|TRBJ1-2
CASSYLEGGYTF
TGTGCCAGCAGTTACCTGGAGGGGGGCTACACCTTC
>TRBV18|TRBD1|.|TRBJ1-5
CASSPGQGRDQPQHF
TGTGCCAGCTCACCAGGACAGGGTAGGGATCAGCCCCAGCATTTT
>TRBV5-4|TRBD2|.|TRBJ2-2
CASSTGLAGTGELFF
TGTGCCAGCAGCACGGGACTAGCGGGAACCGGGGAGCTGTTTTTT
>TRBV9|TRBD2|.|TRBJ2-2
CASSVVASGESGELFF
TGTGCCAGCAGCGTAGTCGCTAGCGGTGAATCCGGGGAGCTGTTTTTT
>TRBV6-5|.|.|TRBJ1-2
CASSSTGTIPNGGYTF
TGTGCCAGCAGTTCTACAGGGACCATCCCGAATGGGGGCTACACCTTC
>TRBV19|.|.|TRBJ2-7
CASSARASDEQYF
TGTGCCAGTAGTGCGCGGGCTAGTGACGAGCAGTACTTC
>TRBV29-1|.|.|TRBJ1-1
CSVGAHGENTEAFF
TGCAGCGTTGGAGCCCACGGAGAGAACACTGAAGCTTTCTTT
>TRBV9|.|.|TRBJ1-5
CASSATANSNQPQHF
TGTGCCAGCAGTGCTACAGCTAATAGCAATCAGCCCCAGCATTTT
>TRBV6-1|.|.|TRBJ1-1
CASSEYGSGTEAFF
TGTGCCAGCAGTGAATACGGGTCGGGGACTGAAGCTTTCTTT
>TRBV6-5|TRBD2|.|TRBJ2-7
CASRGGGSSYEQYF
TGTGCCAGCAGAGGCGGGGGGTCCTCCTACGAGCAGTACTTC
>TRBV6-1|.|.|TRBJ2-3
CASSGLGAGYTDTQYF
TGTGCCAGCAGTGGACTGGGGGCAGGATACACAGATACGCAGTATTTT
>TRBV7-9|.|.|TRBJ1-5
CASSFNTGIGLQPQHF
TGTGCCAGCAGCTTTAATACAGGGATTGGGCTTCAGCCCCAGCATTTT
>TRBV7-9|TRBD1|few|TRBJ1-5
CASSSDRRNQPQHF
TGTGCCAGCAGCTCGGACAGGAGGAATCAGCCCCAGCATTTT
>TRBV5-1|TRBD1|.|TRBJ1-2
CASSLETGGTYGYTF
TGCGCCAGCAGCTTGGAGACAGGGGGGACCTATGGCTACACCTTC
>TRBV6-2/TRBV6-3|TRBD2|.|TRBJ2-1
CASSRVAGGPPNEQFF
TGTGCCAGCAGTCGTGTAGCGGGGGGCCCCCCCAATGAGCAGTTCTTC
>TRBV6-1|.|once|TRBJ1-2
CASSESWAGDTF
TGTGCCAGCAGTGAATCATGGGCGGGTGACACCTTC
>TRBV6-5|TRBD1|.|TRBJ1-6
CASRIDRGIDSPLHF
TGTGCCAGCAGGATCGACAGGGGGATCGATTCACCCCTCCACTTT
>TRBV4-1|TRBD1|few|TRBJ2-2
CASSRTGTGGGNTGELFF
TGCGCCAGCAGCCGAACCGGGACAGGGGGTGGGAACACCGGGGAGCTGTTTTTT
>TRBV13|TRBD1|.|TRBJ2-7
CASSSSDRFYEQYF
TGTGCCAGCAGCTCCTCGGACAGGTTCTACGAGCAGTACTTC
>TRBV5-6|TRBD1|.|TRBJ2-1
CASSLDLRAGGFYNEQFF
TGTGCCAGCAGCTTGGATCTTCGGGCAGGGGGCTTTTACAATGAGCAGTTCTTC
>TRBV2|.|.|TRBJ2-7
CASLELSDYEQYF
TGTGCCAGCCTGGAGCTCTCCGACTACGAGCAGTACTTC
>TRBV11-2|TRBD2|.|TRBJ2-5
CASSSVGGGSQETQYF
TGTGCCAGCAGCTCGGTCGGGGGGGGCTCGCAAGAGACCCAGTACTTC
>TRBV4-2|TRBD1|.|TRBJ1-1
CASSHSTGGTEAFF
TGTGCCAGCAGCCATTCTACAGGGGGCACTGAAGCTTTCTTT
>TRBV5-1|.|.|TRBJ2-1
CASSLDAGAGFYNEQFF
TGCGCCAGCAGCCTGGATGCGGGGGCGGGTTTCTACAATGAGCAGTTCTTC
>TRBV30|TRBD2|.|TRBJ2-2
CAWSVPLAGGSYTGELFF
TGTGCCTGGAGTGTACCATTAGCGGGGGGCAGTTACACCGGGGAGCTGTTTTTT
>TRBV30|.|.|TRBJ2-7
CAWSVRVPYEQYF
TGTGCCTGGAGTGTAAGAGTTCCCTACGAGCAGTACTTC
>TRBV27|.|.|TRBJ1-5
CASSRNRAGDQPQHF
TGTGCCAGCAGTCGTAACAGGGCGGGAGATCAGCCCCAGCATTTT
>TRBV9|TRBD1|.|TRBJ1-4
CASSKTDRGLGGKLFF
TGTGCCAGCAGCAAGACAGACAGGGGCCTAGGTGGGAAACTGTTTTTT
>TRBV9|TRBD2|.|TRBJ2-7
CASSAQRTSLPRGEQYF
TGTGCCAGCAGCGCCCAGCGGACTAGCCTACCTAGGGGTGAGCAGTACTTC
>TRBV6-5|.|.|TRBJ1-2
CASGLTGLYGYTF
TGTGCCAGCGGTTTAACAGGGTTGTATGGCTACACCTTC
>TRBV5-1|TRBD1|.|TRBJ2-5
CASSYQRDRQETQYF
TGCGCCAGCAGCTACCAACGGGACAGACAAGAGACCCAGTACTTC
>TRBV6-2/TRBV6-3|TRBD1|.|TRBJ2-3
CASSYNPGQGWTTDTQYF
TGTGCCAGCAGTTACAACCCCGGACAGGGATGGACCACAGATACGCAGTATTTT
>TRBV5-1|TRBD1|.|TRBJ1-2
CASSLGDRSFNGYTF
TGCGCCAGCAGCTTGGGGGACAGGTCCTTCAATGGCTACACCTTC
>TRBV5-6|.|few|TRBJ2-5
CASSLILEQETQYF
TGTGCCAGCAGCTTAATTCTAGAACAAGAGACCCAGTACTTC
>TRBV5-1|.|.|TRBJ1-1
CASRPGRNSHNTEAFF
TGCGCCAGCAGACCGGGGAGAAACAGCCATAACACTGAAGCTTTCTTT